This TCR beta chain stems from a study of shared clonotypes between healthy human individuals. Study-wide background: Each donor's CD8 memory used one plate, CD8 naive two, each CD4 subset three.

Genomic DNA per cell subset filled all wells of several immunoSEQ plates. Using immunoSEQ multiplex PCR, the repertoire was profiled, and TCRdb retains in-frame clones only, with some absent. This sample has 1.6 million or so clones, with approximately 98.5% found just once. Only Caucasian adults living in Nashville, Tennessee made up the donor group. Study-level points and caveats: With a handful of donors compared, roughly 5% of naive CD4 clonotypes were shared.

A remark on this clone: Its cognate antigen is unknown.

Input material: naive CD4+ T cells sorted from blood. Stated subset: CD45RA+ positively selected. The receptor was isolated from a man aged 30-40 years in good health.

The CDR3 DNA sequence: TGTGCCAGCAGCCAGCCCGCCGAGCCCCAGCATTTT. The encoded protein is CASSQPAEPQHF. The rearrangement links TRBV7-9 to TRBJ1-5; D is uncertain. Germline V gene lookup returns CDR1 SEHNR and CDR2 FQNEAQ (reference sequence). There are 12 residues in the CDR3. Trimming took 5 bases from V and 8 from J, leaving 10 bases between them.